This TCR beta chain was sequenced in a study of T cells in Graves' hyperthyroidism and ophthalmopathy. This clonotype showed up many times. Researchers amplified the TCR beta CDR3 regions from RNA transcripts. The TCR CDR3 was amplified in a first-round RT-PCR using the HTBI primer set. TCRdb recomputed calls from the multiplex PCR reads with MiXCR, one row per CDR3 protein. Of a few hundred thousand distinct CDR3 sequences in the sample, around 15% were seen once. CDR1 is DFQATT, CDR2 SNEGSKA, per germline (reference sequence). V dropped 4 bases and J dropped 3; count of bases not matched to a gene: 8. The CDR3 has 15 residues.

This TCR derives from a woman aged 18-29 years with Graves' hyperthyroidism. The V gene is TRBV20-1, the J gene TRBJ2-4, with TRBD2 matching over 8 bases. Sample: blood. CDR3 sequence: CSAKSGSGIKNIQYF. CDR3 nucleotides: TGCAGTGCTAAAAGCGGGAGTGGGATCAAAAACATTCAGTACTTC.